This T cell receptor beta chain was profiled in a study of blood T cell repertoires in COVID-19. Study in general: Acute and convalescent COVID-19 samples came from the United States, Italy and Spain. Nucleic acid was either cDNA or gDNA, and it came from T cells, B-cell-depleted T cells, or PBMCs.

The CDR3 is 15 amino acids. Germline CDR1 reads SNHLY; CDR2 reads FYNNEI. Trimming removed 7 bases from V and 5 bases from J; junction bases left unmatched: 6. Authors' methods: Estimates of nucleated cell counts were drawn from the amplification of reference gene primers. Generated by immunoSEQ multiplex PCR, the TCRdb table keeps only in-frame clones and is missing some. The V and J calls and the clone size are those of that table, but D and trimming were determined from the DNA. The sample consists of about 59,000 clones, about 76% of them appearing once. The chain carries TRBV2 and TRBJ2-5; the match to TRBD2 covers 14 bases. Sequencing was performed on peripheral blood. The receptor was isolated from a woman older than 75 with active or convalescent COVID-19. This CDR3 is CASTWTSGGSETQYF. In nucleotides, the CDR3 is TGTGCCAGCACCTGGACTAGCGGGGGGTCTGAGACCCAGTACTTC.